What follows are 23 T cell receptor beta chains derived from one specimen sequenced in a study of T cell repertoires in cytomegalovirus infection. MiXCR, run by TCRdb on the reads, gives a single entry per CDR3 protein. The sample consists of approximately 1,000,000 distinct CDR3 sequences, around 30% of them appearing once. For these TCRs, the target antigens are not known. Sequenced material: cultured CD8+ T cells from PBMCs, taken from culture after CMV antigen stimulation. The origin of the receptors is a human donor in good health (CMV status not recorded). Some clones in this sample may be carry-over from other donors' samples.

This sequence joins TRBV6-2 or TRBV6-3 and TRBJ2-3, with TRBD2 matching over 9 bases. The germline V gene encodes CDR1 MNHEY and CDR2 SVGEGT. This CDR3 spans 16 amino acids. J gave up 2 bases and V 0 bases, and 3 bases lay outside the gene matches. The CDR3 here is CASSYSPSGNTDTQYF. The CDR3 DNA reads TGTGCCAGCAGTTACTCTCCTAGCGGGAACACAGATACGCAGTATTTT.

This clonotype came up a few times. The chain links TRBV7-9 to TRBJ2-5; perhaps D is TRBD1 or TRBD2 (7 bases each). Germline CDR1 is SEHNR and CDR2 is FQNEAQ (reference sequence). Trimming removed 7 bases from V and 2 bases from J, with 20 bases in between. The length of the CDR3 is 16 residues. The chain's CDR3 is CASNHPGGQPQETQYF. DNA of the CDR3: TGTGCCAGCAACCATCCGGGGGGACAGCCTCAAGAGACCCAGTACTTC.

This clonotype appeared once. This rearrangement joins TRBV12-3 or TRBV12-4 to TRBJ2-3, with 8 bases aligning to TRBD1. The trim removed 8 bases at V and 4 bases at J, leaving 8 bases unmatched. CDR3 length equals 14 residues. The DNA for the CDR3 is TGTGCCAGCGGGGCAGGGGGCCCCGCAGATACGCAGTATTTT. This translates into CASGAGGPADTQYF.

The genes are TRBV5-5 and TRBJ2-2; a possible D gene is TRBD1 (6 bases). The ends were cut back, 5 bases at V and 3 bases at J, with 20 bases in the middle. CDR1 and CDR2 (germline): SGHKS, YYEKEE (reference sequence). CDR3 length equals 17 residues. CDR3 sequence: CASSSGQNRDDTGELFF. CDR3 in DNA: TGTGCCAGCAGTTCGGGCCAAAACAGGGACGACACCGGGGAGCTGTTTTTT.

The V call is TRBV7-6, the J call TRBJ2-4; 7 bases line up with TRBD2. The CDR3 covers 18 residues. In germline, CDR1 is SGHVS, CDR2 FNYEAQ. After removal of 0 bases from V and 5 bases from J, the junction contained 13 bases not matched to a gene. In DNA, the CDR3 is TGTGCCAGCAGCTTAGCGCTTAATCAAGCGGGGAACCAAAACATTCAGTACTTC. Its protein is CASSLALNQAGNQNIQYF.

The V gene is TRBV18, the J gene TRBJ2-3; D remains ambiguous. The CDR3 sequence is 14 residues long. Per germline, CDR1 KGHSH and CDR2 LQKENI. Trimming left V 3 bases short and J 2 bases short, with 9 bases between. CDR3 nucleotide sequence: TGTGCCAGCTCACCCGCAGGTTACACAGATACGCAGTATTTT. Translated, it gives CASSPAGYTDTQYF.

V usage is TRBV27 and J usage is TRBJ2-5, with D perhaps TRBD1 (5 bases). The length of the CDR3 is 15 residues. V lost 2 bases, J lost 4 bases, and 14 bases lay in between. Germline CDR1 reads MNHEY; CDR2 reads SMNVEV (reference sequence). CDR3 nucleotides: TGTGCCAGCAGTTTAGTTCAGGGCCCCCGAGAGACCCAGTACTTC. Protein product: CASSLVQGPRETQYF.

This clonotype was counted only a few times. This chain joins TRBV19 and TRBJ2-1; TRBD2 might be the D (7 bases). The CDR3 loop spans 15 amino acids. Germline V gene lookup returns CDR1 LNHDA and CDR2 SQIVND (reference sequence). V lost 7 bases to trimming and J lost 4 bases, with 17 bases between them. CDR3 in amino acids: CASTKGGGSYNEQFF. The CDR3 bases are TGTGCCAGTACTAAGGGCGGGGGCTCGTACAATGAGCAGTTCTTC.

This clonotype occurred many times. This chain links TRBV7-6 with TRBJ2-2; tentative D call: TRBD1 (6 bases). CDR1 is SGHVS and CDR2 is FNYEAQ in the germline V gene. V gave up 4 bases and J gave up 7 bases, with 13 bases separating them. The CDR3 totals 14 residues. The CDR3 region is CASSSQGYGGELFF. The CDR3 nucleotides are TGTGCCAGCAGCTCCCAGGGGTACGGCGGGGAGCTGTTTTTT.

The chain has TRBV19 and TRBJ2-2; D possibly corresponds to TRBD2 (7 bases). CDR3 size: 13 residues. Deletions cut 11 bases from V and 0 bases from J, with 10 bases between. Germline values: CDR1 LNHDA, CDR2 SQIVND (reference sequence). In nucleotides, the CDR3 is TGTGCCGGCGGGGGCGCGAACACCGGGGAGCTGTTTTTT. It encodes CAGGGANTGELFF. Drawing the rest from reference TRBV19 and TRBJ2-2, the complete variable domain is DGGITQSPKYLFRKEGQNVTLSCEQNLNHDAMYWYRQDPGQGLRLIYYSQIVNDFQKGDIAEGYSVSREKKESFPLTVTSAQKNPTAFYLCAGGGANTGELFFGEGSRLTVL.

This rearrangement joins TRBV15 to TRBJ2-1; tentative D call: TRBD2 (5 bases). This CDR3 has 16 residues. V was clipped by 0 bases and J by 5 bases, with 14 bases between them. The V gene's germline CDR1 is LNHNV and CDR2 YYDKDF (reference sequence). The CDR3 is CATSRDPRTGNNEQFF. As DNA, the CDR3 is TGTGCCACCAGCAGAGACCCTAGGACCGGGAACAATGAGCAGTTCTTC.

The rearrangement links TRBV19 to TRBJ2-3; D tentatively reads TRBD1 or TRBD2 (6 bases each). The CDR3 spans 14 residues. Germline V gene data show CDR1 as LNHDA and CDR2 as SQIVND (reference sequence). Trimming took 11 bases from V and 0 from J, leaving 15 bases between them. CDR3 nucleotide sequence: TGTGCCGCGGGCGGGGACACTAGCACAGATACGCAGTATTTT. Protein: CAAGGDTSTDTQYF. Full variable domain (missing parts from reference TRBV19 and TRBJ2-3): DGGITQSPKYLFRKEGQNVTLSCEQNLNHDAMYWYRQDPGQGLRLIYYSQIVNDFQKGDIAEGYSVSREKKESFPLTVTSAQKNPTAFYLCAAGGDTSTDTQYFGPGTRLTVL.

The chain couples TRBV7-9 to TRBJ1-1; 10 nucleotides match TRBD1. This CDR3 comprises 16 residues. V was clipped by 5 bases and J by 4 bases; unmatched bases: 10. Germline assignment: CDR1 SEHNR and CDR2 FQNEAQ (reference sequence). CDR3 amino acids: CASSLDRGRLGTEAFF. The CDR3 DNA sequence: TGTGCCAGCAGCCTAGACAGGGGGCGTTTGGGCACTGAAGCTTTCTTT.

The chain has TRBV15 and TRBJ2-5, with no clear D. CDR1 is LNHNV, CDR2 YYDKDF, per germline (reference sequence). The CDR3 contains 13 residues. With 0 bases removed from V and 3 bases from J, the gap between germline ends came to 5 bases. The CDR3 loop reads CATSRERKETQYF. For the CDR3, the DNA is TGTGCCACCAGCAGAGAACGAAAAGAGACCCAGTACTTC.

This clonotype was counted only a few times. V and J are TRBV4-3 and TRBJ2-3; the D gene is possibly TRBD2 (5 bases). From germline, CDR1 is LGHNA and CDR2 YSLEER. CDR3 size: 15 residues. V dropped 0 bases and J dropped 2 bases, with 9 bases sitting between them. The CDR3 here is CASSQEAANTDTQYF. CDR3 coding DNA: TGCGCCAGCAGCCAAGAAGCGGCGAACACAGATACGCAGTATTTT.

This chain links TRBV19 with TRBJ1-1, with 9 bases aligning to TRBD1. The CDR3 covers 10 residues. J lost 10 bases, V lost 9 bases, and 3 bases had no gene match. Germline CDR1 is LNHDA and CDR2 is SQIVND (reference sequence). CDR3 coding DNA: TGTGCCAGCGGGGACAGGGCAGCTTTCTTT. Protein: CASGDRAAFF.

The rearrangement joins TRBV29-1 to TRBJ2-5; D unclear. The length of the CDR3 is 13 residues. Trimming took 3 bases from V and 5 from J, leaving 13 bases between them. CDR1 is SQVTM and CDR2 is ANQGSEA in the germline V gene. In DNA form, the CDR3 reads TGCAGCGTTGACCCCGACGGACGGGAGACCCAGTACTTC. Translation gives CSVDPDGRETQYF. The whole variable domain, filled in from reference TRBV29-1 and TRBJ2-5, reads SAVISQKPSRDICQRGTSLTIQCQVDSQVTMMFWYRQQPGQSLTLIATANQGSEATYESGFVIDKFPISRPNLTFSTLTVSNMSPEDSSIYLCSVDPDGRETQYFGPGTRLLVL.

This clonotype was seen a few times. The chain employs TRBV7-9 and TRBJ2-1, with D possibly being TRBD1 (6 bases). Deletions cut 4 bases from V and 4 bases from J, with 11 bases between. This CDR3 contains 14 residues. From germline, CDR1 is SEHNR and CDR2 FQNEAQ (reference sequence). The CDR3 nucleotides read TGTGCCAGCAGCTCCGGGACAATGTACAATGAGCAGTTCTTC. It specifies CASSSGTMYNEQFF.

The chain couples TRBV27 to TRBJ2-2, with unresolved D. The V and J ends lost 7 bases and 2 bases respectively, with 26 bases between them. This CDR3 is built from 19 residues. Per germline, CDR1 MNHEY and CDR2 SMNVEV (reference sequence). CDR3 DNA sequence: TGTGCCAGCAAGAAACCTCCCTCTTCCCGACATCTCAACACCGGGGAGCTGTTTTTT. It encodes CASKKPPSSRHLNTGELFF.

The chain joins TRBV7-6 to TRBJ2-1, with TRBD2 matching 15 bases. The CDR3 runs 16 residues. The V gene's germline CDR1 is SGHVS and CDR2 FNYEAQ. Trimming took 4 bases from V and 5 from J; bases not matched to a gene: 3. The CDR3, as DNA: TGTGCCAGCAGCTCGCGGACTAGCGGGGGGGACAATGAGCAGTTCTTC. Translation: CASSSRTSGGDNEQFF.

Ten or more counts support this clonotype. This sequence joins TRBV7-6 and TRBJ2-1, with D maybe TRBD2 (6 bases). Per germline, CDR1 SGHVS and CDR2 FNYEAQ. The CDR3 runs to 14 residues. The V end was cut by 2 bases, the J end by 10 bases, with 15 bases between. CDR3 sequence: CASSLLAVVREQFF. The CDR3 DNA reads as TGTGCCAGCAGCTTATTAGCGGTGGTTCGGGAGCAGTTCTTC.

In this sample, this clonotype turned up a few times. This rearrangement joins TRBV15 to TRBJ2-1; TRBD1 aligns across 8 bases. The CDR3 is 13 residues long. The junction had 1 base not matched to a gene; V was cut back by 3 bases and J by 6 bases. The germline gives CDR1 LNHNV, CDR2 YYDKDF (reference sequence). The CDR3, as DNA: TGTGCCACCAGCAGGGACAGGGTCAATGAGCAGTTCTTC. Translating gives CATSRDRVNEQFF.

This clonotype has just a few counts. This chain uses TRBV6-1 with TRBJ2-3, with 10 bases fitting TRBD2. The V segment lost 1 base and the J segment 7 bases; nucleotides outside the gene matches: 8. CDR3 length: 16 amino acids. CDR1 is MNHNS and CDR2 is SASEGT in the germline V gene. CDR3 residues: CASSEELSGGAHTQYF. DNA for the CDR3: TGTGCCAGCAGTGAAGAACTAAGCGGGGGGGCCCATACGCAGTATTTT.